Listed below are T cell receptor beta chains from one sample, sequenced in a study of T cell responses to AZD1222 COVID-19 vaccine. Libraries were prepared by immunoSEQ multiplex PCR; TCRdb keeps only in-frame clonotypes and omits some of them. Here the sample spans roughly 140,000 clones, about 89% being singletons. The sequencing here drew on peripheral blood, taken on day 0 of AZD1222 vaccination. The receptors derive from an adult in good health. Each CDR3 is given with its conserved first and last residue. A D gene is named only where the DNA matches it firmly. Size values are once, few and many counts, or a class for expanded clones, and some rows have none.

cdr3_nt	cdr3_aa	v_call	j_call	d_call	clone_size
TGTGCCAGCAGGGTCCTAGCGTCTAGCTCCTACAATGAGCAGTTCTTC	CASRVLASSSYNEQFF	TRBV27	TRBJ2-1	NA	NA
TGTGCCAGCAGTCCACCGGACAGGGCAAGGACTGAAGCTTTCTTT	CASSPPDRARTEAFF	TRBV28	TRBJ1-1	TRBD1	once
TGTGCCAGCACCCACAAGAGGGGGGTAACTAATGAAAAACTGTTTTTT	CASTHKRGVTNEKLFF	TRBV27	TRBJ1-4	NA	NA
TGTGCCAGCAGTTTAGTCCCTCCCTATAATTCACCCCTCCACTTT	CASSLVPPYNSPLHF	TRBV27	TRBJ1-6	NA	NA
TGTGCCAGTAGTTACGGGACACCTGCCTACGAGCAGTACTTC	CASSYGTPAYEQYF	TRBV19	TRBJ2-7	NA	NA
TGTGCCAGCAGATTTGACAGGAGCTCCTACGAGCAGTACTTC	CASRFDRSSYEQYF	TRBV6-5	TRBJ2-7	NA	NA
TGTGCCAGCAGCTTAGCGCTGACCGTAGGAACTCAGCCCCAGCATTTT	CASSLALTVGTQPQHF	TRBV7-8	TRBJ1-5	NA	NA
TGTGCCAGCAGCCCAGGGGGAGGGGGTCAGCCCCAGCATTTT	CASSPGGGGQPQHF	TRBV9	TRBJ1-5	TRBD1	NA
TGTGCCTGGAGTGTACGTCTCGGCCCCCAGAACACTGAAGCTTTCTTT	CAWSVRLGPQNTEAFF	TRBV30	TRBJ1-1	NA	NA
TGCGCCAGCAGCTTGGTTACAGGGGATGGCTACACCTTC	CASSLVTGDGYTF	TRBV5-1	TRBJ1-2	TRBD1	NA
TGTGCCAGCAGCTCCACAGGGGCCCTTAGCAATCAGCCCCAGCATTTT	CASSSTGALSNQPQHF	TRBV7-9	TRBJ1-5	TRBD1	NA
TGTGCCAGCAGCCAAGATATAAACGAGCGCTCCTACAATGAGCAGTTCTTC	CASSQDINERSYNEQFF	TRBV3-1/TRBV3-2	TRBJ2-1	NA	NA
TGTGCCAGCAGTTCCCGAGGGACAGGGCTCAATCAGCCCCAGCATTTT	CASSSRGTGLNQPQHF	TRBV27	TRBJ1-5	TRBD1	NA
TGTGCCAGCAGCTTTGGGGGGGGAGGAGGAAACACCATATATTTT	CASSFGGGGGNTIYF	TRBV7-8	TRBJ1-3	NA	few
TGTGCCAGCAGCTTAGAGGGGTACACTGAGCAGTTCTTC	CASSLEGYTEQFF	TRBV11-1	TRBJ2-1	NA	NA
TGCGCCAGCAGTGAGTCTCCAGGGGGCACTGAAGCTTTCTTT	CASSESPGGTEAFF	TRBV10-2	TRBJ1-1	TRBD1	NA
TGCGCCAGCAGCGCTTACCCGGGGGTGGGCAAAAACATTCAGTACTTC	CASSAYPGVGKNIQYF	TRBV5-1	TRBJ2-4	NA	NA
TGTGCCAGCAGTTCCGCGCGACTATCAGGATCACCCCTCCACTTT	CASSSARLSGSPLHF	TRBV6-5	TRBJ1-6	NA	NA
TGTGCCAGCAGTTCACTCGGGACAGCGAACACTGAAGCTTTCTTT	CASSSLGTANTEAFF	TRBV28	TRBJ1-1	TRBD1	NA
TGTGCCAGCAGTTACGCGGGGATGACAGCGAATGAGCAGTTCTTC	CASSYAGMTANEQFF	TRBV6-2/TRBV6-3	TRBJ2-1	NA	NA
TGTGCCAGCAGTTCAAAACAGGGGGCCGGTTCCTACGAGCAGTACTTC	CASSSKQGAGSYEQYF	TRBV27	TRBJ2-7	TRBD1	once
TGTGCCAGCAGTTTAACGGCAGGGTCACAAGGCTACACCTTC	CASSLTAGSQGYTF	TRBV27	TRBJ1-2	NA	once
TGCGCCAGCAGCTTGGCAGGGGGTGGTGAAAAACTGTTTTTT	CASSLAGGGEKLFF	TRBV5-1	TRBJ1-4	TRBD1	NA
TGTGCCAGCAGTTTAACGGGATATAGCAATCAGCCCCAGCATTTT	CASSLTGYSNQPQHF	TRBV27	TRBJ1-5	NA	NA
TGTGCCATCCTGGGACTAGCGTACGAGCAGTACTTC	CAILGLAYEQYF	TRBV2	TRBJ2-7	TRBD2	once
TGCGCCAGCAGCTTTGAGGGGGGCGGGTCCACTGAAGCTTTCTTT	CASSFEGGGSTEAFF	TRBV5-1	TRBJ1-1	NA	NA
TGTGCCAGCTCACTAACCGCTAGCTCTGGAAACACCATATATTTT	CASSLTASSGNTIYF	TRBV18	TRBJ1-3	NA	NA
TGTGCCAGCAGTTACTCGATGTCCGTCTTGGCTCGAATATGGTCTGGCTACACCTTC	CASSYSMSVLARIWSGYTF	TRBV6-2/TRBV6-3	TRBJ1-2	NA	NA
TGTGCCAGCAGTTCTAGACTTGGCGGAAGGGAGGAGGATACGCAGTATTTT	CASSSRLGGREEDTQYF	TRBV7-9	TRBJ2-3	NA	few
TGTGCCAGCCCGGACAGGGTCGAAGCTTTCTTT	CASPDRVEAFF	TRBV6-5	TRBJ1-1	TRBD1	once
TGTGCCAGCAGCCTCATGTTGGTTATGAACACTGAAGCTTTCTTT	CASSLMLVMNTEAFF	TRBV7-2	TRBJ1-1	NA	NA
TGTGCCAGCAGTGACCGGGTAGGGGGAACCTATAGCAATCAGCCCCAGCATTTT	CASSDRVGGTYSNQPQHF	TRBV6-1	TRBJ1-5	NA	NA
TGTGCCAGCAGCGTAGTTTCGGGGGCGGTCACTGAAGCTTTCTTT	CASSVVSGAVTEAFF	TRBV9	TRBJ1-1	NA	NA
TGCGCCAGCAGCTTGGACACCTCCTACGAGCAGTACTTC	CASSLDTSYEQYF	TRBV5-1	TRBJ2-7	NA	NA
TGTGCCAGCAGCTTAGGCCTAGTAGCCCAGCCCCAGCATTTT	CASSLGLVAQPQHF	TRBV13	TRBJ1-5	NA	NA
TGCGCCAGCAGCCTAGACCATGAGCAGTTCTTC	CASSLDHEQFF	TRBV5-1	TRBJ2-1	NA	NA
TGTGCCAGCAGCCCCTCCCAACAGGGGTACGAGCAGTACTTC	CASSPSQQGYEQYF	TRBV11-3	TRBJ2-7	TRBD1	NA
TGTGCCAGCAGCCAATCTACGGACAGGGCCTATGGCTACACCTTC	CASSQSTDRAYGYTF	TRBV3-1/TRBV3-2	TRBJ1-2	TRBD1	once
TGTGCCAGCAGAGGGACAGCCCCCTACGAGCAGTACTTC	CASRGTAPYEQYF	TRBV14	TRBJ2-7	TRBD1	NA
TGTGCCAGCAGCCCCCCCTGGATCGTTGACCAGTACTTC	CASSPPWIVDQYF	TRBV7-9	TRBJ2-5	NA	NA
TGTGCCAGCAGAACTCGGGACAACTCCTACAATGAGCAGTTCTTC	CASRTRDNSYNEQFF	TRBV7-8	TRBJ2-1	NA	NA